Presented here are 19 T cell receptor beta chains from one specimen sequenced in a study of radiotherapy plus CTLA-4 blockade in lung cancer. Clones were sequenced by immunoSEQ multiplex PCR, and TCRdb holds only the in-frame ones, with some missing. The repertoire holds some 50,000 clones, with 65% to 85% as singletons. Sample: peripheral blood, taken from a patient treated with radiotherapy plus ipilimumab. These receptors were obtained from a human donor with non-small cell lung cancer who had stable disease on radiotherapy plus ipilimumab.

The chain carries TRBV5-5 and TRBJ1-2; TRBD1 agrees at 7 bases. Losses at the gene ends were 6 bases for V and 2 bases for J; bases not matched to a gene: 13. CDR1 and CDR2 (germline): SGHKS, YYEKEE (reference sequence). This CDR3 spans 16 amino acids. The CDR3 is CASTPGKGGMNYGYTF. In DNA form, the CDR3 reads TGTGCCAGCACCCCAGGTAAAGGGGGCATGAACTATGGCTACACCTTC. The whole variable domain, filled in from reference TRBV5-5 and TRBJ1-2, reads DAGVTQSPTHLIKTRGQQVTLRCSPISGHKSVSWYQQVLGQGPQFIFQYYEKEERGRGNFPDRFSARQFPNYSSELNVNALLLGDSALYLCASTPGKGGMNYGYTFGSGTRLTVV.

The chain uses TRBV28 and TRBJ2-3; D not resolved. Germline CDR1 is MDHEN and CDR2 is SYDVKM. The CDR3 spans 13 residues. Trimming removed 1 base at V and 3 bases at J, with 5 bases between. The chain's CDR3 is CASSLFRTDTQYF. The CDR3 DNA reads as TGTGCCAGCAGTTTATTCCGTACAGATACGCAGTATTTT.

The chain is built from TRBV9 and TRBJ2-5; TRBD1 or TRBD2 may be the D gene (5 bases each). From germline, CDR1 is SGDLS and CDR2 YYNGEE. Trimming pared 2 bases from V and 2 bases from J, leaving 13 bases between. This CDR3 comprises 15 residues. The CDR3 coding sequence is TGTGCCAGCAGCGTGGCCCTGGGGGATCAAGAGACCCAGTACTTC. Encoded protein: CASSVALGDQETQYF. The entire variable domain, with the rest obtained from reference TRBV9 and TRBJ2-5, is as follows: DSGVTQTPKHLITATGQRVTLRCSPRSGDLSVYWYQQSLDQGLQFLIQYYNGEERAKGNILERFSAQQFPDLHSELNLSSLELGDSALYFCASSVALGDQETQYFGPGTRLLVL.

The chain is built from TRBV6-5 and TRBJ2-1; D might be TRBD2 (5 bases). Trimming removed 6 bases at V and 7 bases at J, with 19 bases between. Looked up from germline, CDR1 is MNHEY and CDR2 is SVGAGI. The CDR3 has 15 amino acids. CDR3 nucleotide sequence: TGTGCCAGCAGAGGACTCCCCAACATGGAAAATGAGCAGTTCTTC. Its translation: CASRGLPNMENEQFF.

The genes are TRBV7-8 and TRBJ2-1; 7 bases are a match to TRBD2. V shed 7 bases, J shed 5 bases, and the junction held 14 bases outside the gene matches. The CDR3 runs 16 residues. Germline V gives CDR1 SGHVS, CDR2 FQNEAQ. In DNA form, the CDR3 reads TGTGCCAGCAACTTTGGGTGGGGGAGGGGAAACAATGAGCAGTTCTTC. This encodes CASNFGWGRGNNEQFF. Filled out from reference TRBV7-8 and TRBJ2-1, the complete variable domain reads GAGVSQSPRYKVAKRGQDVALRCDPISGHVSLFWYQQALGQGPEFLTYFQNEAQLDKSGLPSDRFFAERPEGSVSTLKIQRTQQEDSAVYLCASNFGWGRGNNEQFFGPGTRLTVL.

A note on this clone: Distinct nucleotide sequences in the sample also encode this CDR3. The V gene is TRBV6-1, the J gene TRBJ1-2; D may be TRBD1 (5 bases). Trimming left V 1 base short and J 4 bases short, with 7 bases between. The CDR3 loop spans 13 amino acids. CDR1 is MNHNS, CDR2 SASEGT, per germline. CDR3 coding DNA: TGTGCCAGCAGTGAAGGCAGGGCCTATGGCTACACCTTC. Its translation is CASSEGRAYGYTF.

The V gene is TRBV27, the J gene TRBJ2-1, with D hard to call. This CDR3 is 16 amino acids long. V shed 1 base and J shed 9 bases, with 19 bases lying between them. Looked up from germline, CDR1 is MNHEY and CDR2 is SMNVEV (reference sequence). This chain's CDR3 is CASSLWDPQSGFEQFF. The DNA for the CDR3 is TGTGCCAGCAGTTTATGGGATCCTCAATCCGGGTTTGAGCAGTTCTTC.

In nucleotides, the CDR3 is TGTGCCAGCAGCCGACAGGGGGGGGACACTGAAGCTTTCTTT. Its translation: CASSRQGGDTEAFF. This rearrangement joins TRBV6-1 to TRBJ1-1; 9 bases map to TRBD1. Germline CDR1 MNHNS, CDR2 SASEGT. This CDR3 spans 14 amino acids. After removal of 6 bases from V and 3 bases from J, the junction contained 5 bases not matched to a gene.

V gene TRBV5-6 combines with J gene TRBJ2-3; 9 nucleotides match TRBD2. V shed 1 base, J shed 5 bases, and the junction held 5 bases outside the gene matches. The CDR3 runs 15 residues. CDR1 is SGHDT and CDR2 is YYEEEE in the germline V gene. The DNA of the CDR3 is TGTGCCAGCAGCTTGCTGCGGGGGGGCCAAGATACGCAGTATTTT. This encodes CASSLLRGGQDTQYF.

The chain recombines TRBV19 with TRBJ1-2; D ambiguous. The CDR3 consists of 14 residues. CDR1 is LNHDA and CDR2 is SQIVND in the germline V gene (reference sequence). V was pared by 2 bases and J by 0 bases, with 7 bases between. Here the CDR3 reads CASSITLSNYGYTF. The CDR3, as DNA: TGTGCCAGTAGTATAACCCTCTCTAACTATGGCTACACCTTC.

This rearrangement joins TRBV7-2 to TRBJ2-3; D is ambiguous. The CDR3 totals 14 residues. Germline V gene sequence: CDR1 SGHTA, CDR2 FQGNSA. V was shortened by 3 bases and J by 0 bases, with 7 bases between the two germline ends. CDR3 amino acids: CASSFSVSTDTQYF. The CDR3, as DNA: TGTGCCAGCAGCTTTAGTGTCAGCACAGATACGCAGTATTTT. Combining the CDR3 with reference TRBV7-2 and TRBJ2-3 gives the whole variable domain GAGVSQSPSNKVTEKGKDVELRCDPISGHTALYWYRQSLGQGLEFLIYFQGNSAPDKSGLPSDRFSAERTGGSVSTLTIQRTQQEDSAVYLCASSFSVSTDTQYFGPGTRLTVL.

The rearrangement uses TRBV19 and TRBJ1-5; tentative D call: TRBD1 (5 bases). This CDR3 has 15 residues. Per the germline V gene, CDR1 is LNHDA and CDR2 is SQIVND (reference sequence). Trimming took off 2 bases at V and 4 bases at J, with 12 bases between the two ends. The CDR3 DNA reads TGTGCCAGTAGTATAACGGGGACGAGAAATCAGCCCCAGCATTTT. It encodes CASSITGTRNQPQHF.

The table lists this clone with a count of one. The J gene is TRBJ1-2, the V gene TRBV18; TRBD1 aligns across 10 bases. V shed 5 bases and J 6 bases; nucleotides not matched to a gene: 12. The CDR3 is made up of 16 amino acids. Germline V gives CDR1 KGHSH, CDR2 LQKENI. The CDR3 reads CASSEQTGGRADGYTF. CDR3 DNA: TGTGCCAGCTCAGAACAGACAGGGGGCAGAGCGGATGGCTACACCTTC.

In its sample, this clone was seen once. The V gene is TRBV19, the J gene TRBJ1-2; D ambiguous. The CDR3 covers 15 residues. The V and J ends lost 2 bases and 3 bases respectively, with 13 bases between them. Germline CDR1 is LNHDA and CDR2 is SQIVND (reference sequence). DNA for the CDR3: TGTGCCAGTAGTATATTTTCGGGATCCGACTATGGCTACACCTTC. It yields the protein CASSIFSGSDYGYTF.

Here the CDR3 reads CASSYTQGGETQYF. DNA for the CDR3: TGTGCCAGCAGTTACACGCAGGGCGGAGAGACCCAGTACTTC. The chain joins TRBV6-5 to TRBJ2-5; D possibly corresponds to TRBD1 (5 bases). Germline V gene sequence: CDR1 MNHEY, CDR2 SVGAGI. There are 14 residues in the CDR3. The ends were cut back, 2 bases at V and 4 bases at J, with 11 bases in the middle.

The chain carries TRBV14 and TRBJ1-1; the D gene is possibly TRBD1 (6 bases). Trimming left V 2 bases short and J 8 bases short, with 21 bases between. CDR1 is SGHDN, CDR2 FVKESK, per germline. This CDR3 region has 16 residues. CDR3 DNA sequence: TGTGCCAGCAGCCAAAGTGGGGGAAACCTCAGGGGAGAAGCTTTCTTT. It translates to CASSQSGGNLRGEAFF.

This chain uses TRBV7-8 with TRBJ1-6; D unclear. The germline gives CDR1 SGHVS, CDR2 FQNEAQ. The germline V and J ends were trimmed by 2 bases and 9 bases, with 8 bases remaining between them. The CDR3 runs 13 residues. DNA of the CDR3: TGTGCCAGCAGCTTATCCGAGACTTCACCCCTCCACTTT. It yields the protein CASSLSETSPLHF.

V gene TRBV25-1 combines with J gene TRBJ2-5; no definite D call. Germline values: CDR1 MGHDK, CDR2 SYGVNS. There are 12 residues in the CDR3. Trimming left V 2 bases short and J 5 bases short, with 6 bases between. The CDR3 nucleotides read TGTGCCAGCAGTGAACTCGGGGAGACCCAGTACTTC. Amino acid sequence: CASSELGETQYF.

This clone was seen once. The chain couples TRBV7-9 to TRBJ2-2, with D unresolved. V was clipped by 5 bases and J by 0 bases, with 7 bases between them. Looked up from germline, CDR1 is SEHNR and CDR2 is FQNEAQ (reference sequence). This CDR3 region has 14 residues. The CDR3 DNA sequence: TGTGCCAGCAGCCGAGACGCGAACACCGGGGAGCTGTTTTTT. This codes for CASSRDANTGELFF.